This T cell receptor (beta chain) was obtained from a study of post-analysis software for immune sequencing data. CDR3 length equals 15 residues. Per germline, CDR1 SGHDT and CDR2 YYEEEE. Trimming took 2 bases from V and 0 from J, leaving 6 bases between them. Comment on this clonotype: Its specificity is unknown.

The authors incorporated unique molecular identifiers into the TCR beta cDNA libraries. The T cell input of about 1 to 10 million gave about half a million cDNA molecules. TCRdb recomputed calls from the PCR reads with MiXCR, one row per CDR3 protein. The table lists roughly 540,000 distinct CDR3 sequences, approximately 31% of them singletons. Study outcomes and limitations: By F measure, strong co-clustering occurred among samples prepared in the same batch. Significantly lower normalized Chao1 diversity was seen in multiple sclerosis patients than in controls. Included in a set of about 5 TRBV segments more frequent in patients than controls were TRBV5-6, TRBV5-1 and TRBV20-1.

This chain joins TRBV5-6 and TRBJ2-6, with D maybe TRBD1 (5 bases). Material: blood. The TCR originated in a girl younger than 18 with multiple sclerosis. The CDR3 nucleotides are TGTGCCAGCAGCTTTACAGGCTCTGGGGCCAACGTCCTGACTTTC. Translation: CASSFTGSGANVLTF.